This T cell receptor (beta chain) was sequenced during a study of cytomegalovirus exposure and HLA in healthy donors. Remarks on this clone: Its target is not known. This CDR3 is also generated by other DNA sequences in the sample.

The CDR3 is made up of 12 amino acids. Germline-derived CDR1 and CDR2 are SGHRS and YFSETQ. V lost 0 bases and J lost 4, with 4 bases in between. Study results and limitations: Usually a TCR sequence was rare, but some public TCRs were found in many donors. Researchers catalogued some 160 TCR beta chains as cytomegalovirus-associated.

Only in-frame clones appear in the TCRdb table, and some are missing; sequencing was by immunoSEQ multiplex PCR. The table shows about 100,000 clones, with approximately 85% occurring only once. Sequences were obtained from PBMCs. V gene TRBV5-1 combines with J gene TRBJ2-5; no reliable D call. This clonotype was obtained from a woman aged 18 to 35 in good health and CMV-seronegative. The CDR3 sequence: CASSLAGETQYF. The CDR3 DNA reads TGCGCCAGCAGCTTGGCAGGAGAGACCCAGTACTTC. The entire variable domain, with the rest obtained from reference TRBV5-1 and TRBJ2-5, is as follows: KAGVTQTPRYLIKTRGQQVTLSCSPISGHRSVSWYQQTPGQGLQFLFEYFSETQRNKGNFPGRFSGRQFSNSRSEMNVSTLELGDSALYLCASSLAGETQYFGPGTRLLVL.